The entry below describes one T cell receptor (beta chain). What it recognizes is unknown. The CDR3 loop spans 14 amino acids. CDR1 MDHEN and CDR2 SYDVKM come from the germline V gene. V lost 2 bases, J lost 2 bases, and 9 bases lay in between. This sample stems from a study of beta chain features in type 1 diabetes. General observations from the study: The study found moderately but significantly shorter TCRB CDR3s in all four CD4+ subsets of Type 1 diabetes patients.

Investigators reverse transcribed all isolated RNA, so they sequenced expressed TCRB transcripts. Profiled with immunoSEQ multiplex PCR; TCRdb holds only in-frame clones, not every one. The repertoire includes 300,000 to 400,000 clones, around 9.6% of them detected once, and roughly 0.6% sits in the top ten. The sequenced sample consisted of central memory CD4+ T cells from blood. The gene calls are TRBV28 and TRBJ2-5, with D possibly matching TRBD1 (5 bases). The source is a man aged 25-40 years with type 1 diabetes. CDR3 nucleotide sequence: TGTGCCAGCAGTTTAGGGAACAGGCAAGAGACCCAGTACTTC. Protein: CASSLGNRQETQYF.